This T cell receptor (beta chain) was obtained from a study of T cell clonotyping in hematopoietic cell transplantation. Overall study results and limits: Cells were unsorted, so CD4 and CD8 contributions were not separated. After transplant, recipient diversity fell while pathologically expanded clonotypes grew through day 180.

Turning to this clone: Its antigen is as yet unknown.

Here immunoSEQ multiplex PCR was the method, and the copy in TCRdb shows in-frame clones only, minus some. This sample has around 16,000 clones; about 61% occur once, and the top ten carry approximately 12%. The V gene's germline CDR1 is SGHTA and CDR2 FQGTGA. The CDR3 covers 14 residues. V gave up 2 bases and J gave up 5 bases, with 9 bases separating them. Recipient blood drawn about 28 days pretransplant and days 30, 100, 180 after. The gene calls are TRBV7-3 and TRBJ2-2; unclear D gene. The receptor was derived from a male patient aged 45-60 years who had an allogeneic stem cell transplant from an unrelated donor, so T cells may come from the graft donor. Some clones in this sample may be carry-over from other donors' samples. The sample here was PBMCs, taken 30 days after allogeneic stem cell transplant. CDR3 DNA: TGTGCCAGCAGCTTATTTGATATAACCGGGGAGCTGTTTTTT. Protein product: CASSLFDITGELFF.